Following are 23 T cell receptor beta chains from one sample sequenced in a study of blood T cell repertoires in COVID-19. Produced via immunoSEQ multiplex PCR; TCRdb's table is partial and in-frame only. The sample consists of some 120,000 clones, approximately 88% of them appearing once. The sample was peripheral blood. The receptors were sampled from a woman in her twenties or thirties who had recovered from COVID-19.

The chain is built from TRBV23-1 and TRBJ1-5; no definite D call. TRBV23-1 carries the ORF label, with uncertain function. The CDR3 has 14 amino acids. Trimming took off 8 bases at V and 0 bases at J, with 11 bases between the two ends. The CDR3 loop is CASPPGYSNQPQHF. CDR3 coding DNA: TGCGCCAGCCCCCCGGGGTATAGCAATCAGCCCCAGCATTTT.

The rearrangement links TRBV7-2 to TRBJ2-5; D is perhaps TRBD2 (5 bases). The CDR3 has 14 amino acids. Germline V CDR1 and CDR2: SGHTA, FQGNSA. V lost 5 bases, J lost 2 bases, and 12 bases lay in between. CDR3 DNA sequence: TGTGCCAGCAGCCCCCGGGCGGGTCAAGAGACCCAGTACTTC. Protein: CASSPRAGQETQYF. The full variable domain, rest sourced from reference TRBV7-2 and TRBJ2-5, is GAGVSQSPSNKVTEKGKDVELRCDPISGHTALYWYRQSLGQGLEFLIYFQGNSAPDKSGLPSDRFSAERTGGSVSTLTIQRTQQEDSAVYLCASSPRAGQETQYFGPGTRLLVL.

CDR3 sequence: CASSEWLLTEDTQYF. The CDR3, as DNA: TGTGCCAGCAGTGAATGGCTCCTGACAGAGGATACGCAGTATTTT. The chain uses TRBV2 and TRBJ2-3; possibly TRBD1 for D (5 bases). With 2 bases removed from V and 6 bases from J, the gap between germline ends came to 15 bases. Germline CDR1 and CDR2: SNHLY and FYNNEI. This CDR3 comprises 15 residues.

The chain's CDR3 is CASSPGTGGYYGYTF. In DNA form, the CDR3 reads TGTGCCAGCAGCCCTGGGACAGGGGGGTACTATGGCTACACCTTC. This chain links TRBV7-6 with TRBJ1-2; 11 nucleotides line up with TRBD1. Germline V gives CDR1 SGHVS, CDR2 FNYEAQ. This CDR3 has 15 amino acids. J lost 3 bases, V lost 5 bases, and 5 bases had no gene match.

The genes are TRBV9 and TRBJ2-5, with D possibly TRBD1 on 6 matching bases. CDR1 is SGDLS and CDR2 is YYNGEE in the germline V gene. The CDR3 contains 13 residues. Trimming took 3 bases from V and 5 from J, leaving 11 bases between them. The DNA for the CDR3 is TGTGCCAGCAGCGGGGGGCCGCTGGAGACCCAGTACTTC. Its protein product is CASSGGPLETQYF.

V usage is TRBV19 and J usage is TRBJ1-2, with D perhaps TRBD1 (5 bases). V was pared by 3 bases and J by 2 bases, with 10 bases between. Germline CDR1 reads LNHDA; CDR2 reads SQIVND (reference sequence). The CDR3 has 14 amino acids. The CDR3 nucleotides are TGTGCCAGTAGTATGGGGCAGGTGAACTATGGCTACACCTTC. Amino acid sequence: CASSMGQVNYGYTF.

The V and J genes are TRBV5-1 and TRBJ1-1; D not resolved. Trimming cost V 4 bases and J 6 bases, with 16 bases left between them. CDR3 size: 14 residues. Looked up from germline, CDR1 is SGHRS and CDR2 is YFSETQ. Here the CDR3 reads CASSQELPGSEAFF. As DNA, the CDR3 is TGCGCCAGCAGCCAGGAATTACCGGGGTCTGAAGCTTTCTTT.

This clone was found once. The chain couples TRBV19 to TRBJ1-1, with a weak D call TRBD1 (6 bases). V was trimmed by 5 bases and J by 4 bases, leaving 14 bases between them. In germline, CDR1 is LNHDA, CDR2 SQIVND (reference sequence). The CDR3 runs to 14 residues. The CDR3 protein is CASSPQQGRTEAFF. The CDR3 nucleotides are TGTGCCAGTAGTCCGCAACAGGGCCGCACTGAAGCTTTCTTT. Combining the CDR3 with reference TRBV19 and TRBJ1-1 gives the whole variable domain DGGITQSPKYLFRKEGQNVTLSCEQNLNHDAMYWYRQDPGQGLRLIYYSQIVNDFQKGDIAEGYSVSREKKESFPLTVTSAQKNPTAFYLCASSPQQGRTEAFFGQGTRLTVV.

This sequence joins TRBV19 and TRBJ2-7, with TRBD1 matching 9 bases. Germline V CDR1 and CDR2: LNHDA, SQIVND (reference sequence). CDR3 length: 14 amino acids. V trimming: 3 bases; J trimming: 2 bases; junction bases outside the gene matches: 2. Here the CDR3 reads CASSMTGGTYEQYF. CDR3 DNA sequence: TGTGCCAGTAGTATGACAGGGGGGACCTACGAGCAGTACTTC.

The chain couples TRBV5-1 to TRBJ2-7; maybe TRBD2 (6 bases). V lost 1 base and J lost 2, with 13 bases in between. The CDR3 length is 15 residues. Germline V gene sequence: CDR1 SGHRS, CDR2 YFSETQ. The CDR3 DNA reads TGCGCCAGCAGCTTGATCGGTGCGGGGACCTACGAGCAGTACTTC. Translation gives CASSLIGAGTYEQYF.

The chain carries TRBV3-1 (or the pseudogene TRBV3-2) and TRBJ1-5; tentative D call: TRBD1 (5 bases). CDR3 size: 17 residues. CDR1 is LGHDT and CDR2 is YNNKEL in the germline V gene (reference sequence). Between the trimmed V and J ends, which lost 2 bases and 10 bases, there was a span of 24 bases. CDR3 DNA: TGTGCCAGCAGCCAATCTCAGGGCTCTGTTGCAATCAGCCCCCAGCATTTT. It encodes CASSQSQGSVAISPQHF.

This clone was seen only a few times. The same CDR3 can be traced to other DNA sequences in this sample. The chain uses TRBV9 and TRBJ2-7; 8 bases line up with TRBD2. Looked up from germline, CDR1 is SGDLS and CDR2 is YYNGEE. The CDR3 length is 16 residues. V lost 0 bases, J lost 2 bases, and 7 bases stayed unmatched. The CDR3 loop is CASSVGGGGPTYEQYF. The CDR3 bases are TGTGCCAGCAGCGTAGGCGGCGGGGGGCCTACCTACGAGCAGTACTTC.

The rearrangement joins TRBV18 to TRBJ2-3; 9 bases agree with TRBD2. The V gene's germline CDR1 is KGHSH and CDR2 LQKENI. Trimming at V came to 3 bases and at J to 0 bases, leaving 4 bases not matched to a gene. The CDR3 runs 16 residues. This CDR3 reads CASSPLAGHSTDTQYF. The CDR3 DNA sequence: TGTGCCAGCTCACCTCTAGCGGGGCATAGCACAGATACGCAGTATTTT.

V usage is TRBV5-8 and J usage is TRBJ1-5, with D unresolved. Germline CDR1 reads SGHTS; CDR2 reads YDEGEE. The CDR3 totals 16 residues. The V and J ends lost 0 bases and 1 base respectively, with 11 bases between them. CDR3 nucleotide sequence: TGTGCCAGCAGCTTGGTTCCGGGGAAGAGCAATCAGCCCCAGCATTTT. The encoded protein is CASSLVPGKSNQPQHF.

CDR3 in amino acids: CASSSPRTSGSSYEQYF. In nucleotides, the CDR3 is TGTGCCAGCAGTTCCCCCCGGACTAGCGGGAGCTCCTACGAGCAGTACTTC. This chain joins TRBV27 and TRBJ2-7, with 13 positions matching TRBD2. The CDR3 has 17 residues. The V segment lost 4 bases and the J segment 0 bases; nucleotides outside the gene matches: 6. CDR1 MNHEY and CDR2 SMNVEV come from the germline V gene (reference sequence).

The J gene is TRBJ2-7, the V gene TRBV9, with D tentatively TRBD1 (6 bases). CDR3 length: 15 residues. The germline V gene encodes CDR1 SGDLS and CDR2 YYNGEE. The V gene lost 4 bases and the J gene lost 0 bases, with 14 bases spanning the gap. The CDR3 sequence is CASSSTGTPSYEQYF. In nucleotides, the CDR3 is TGTGCCAGCAGCTCCACCGGGACACCCTCCTACGAGCAGTACTTC. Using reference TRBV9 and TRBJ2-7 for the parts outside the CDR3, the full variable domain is DSGVTQTPKHLITATGQRVTLRCSPRSGDLSVYWYQQSLDQGLQFLIQYYNGEERAKGNILERFSAQQFPDLHSELNLSSLELGDSALYFCASSSTGTPSYEQYFGPGTRLTVT.

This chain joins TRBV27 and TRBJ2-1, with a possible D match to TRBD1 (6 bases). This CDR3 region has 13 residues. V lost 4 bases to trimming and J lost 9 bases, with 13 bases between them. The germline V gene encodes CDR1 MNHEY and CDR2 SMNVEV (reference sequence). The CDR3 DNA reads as TGTGCCAGCAGTTCGGTGGTAGGGGGTGAGCAGTTCTTC. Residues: CASSSVVGGEQFF.

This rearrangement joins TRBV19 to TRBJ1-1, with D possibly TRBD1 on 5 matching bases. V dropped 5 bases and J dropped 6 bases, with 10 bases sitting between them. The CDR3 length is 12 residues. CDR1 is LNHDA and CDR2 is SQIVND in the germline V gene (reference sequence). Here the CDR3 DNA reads TGTGCCAGTAGTTGGGGCCGCGCTGAAGCTTTCTTT. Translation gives CASSWGRAEAFF.

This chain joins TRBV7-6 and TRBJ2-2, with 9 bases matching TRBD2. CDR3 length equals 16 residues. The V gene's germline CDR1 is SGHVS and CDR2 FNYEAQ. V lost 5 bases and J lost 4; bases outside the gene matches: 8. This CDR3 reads CASSRMGSGSTGELFF. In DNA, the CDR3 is TGTGCCAGCAGCCGGATGGGTAGCGGGAGCACCGGGGAGCTGTTTTTT. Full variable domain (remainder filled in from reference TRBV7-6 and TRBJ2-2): GAGVSQSPRYKVTKRGQDVALRCDPISGHVSLYWYRQALGQGPEFLTYFNYEAQQDKSGLPNDRFSAERPEGSISTLTIQRTEQRDSAMYRCASSRMGSGSTGELFFGEGSRLTVL.

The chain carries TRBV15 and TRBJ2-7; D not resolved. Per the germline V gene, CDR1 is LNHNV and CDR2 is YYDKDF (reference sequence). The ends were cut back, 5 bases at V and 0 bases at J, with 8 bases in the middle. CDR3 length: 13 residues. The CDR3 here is CATSAYSSYEQYF. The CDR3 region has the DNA TGTGCCACCAGCGCCTACAGCTCCTACGAGCAGTACTTC. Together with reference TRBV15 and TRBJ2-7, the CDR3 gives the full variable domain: DAMVIQNPRYQVTQFGKPVTLSCSQTLNHNVMYWYQQKSSQAPKLLFHYYDKDFNNEADTPDNFQSRRPNTSFCFLDIRSPGLGDTAMYLCATSAYSSYEQYFGPGTRLTVT.

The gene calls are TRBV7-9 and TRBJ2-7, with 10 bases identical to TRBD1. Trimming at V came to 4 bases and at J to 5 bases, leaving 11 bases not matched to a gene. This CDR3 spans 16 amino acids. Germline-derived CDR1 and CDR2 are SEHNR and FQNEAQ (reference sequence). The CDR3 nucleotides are TGTGCCAGCAGCTCTGTAGGTGGGGGACAGGGGAACGAGCAGTACTTC. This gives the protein CASSSVGGGQGNEQYF.

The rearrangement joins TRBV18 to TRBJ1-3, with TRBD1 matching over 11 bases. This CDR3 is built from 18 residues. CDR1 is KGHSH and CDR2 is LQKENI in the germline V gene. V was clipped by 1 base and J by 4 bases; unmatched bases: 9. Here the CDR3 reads CASSPLIGQGASGNTIYF. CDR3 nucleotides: TGTGCCAGCTCACCACTAATCGGACAGGGGGCTTCGGGAAACACCATATATTTT.

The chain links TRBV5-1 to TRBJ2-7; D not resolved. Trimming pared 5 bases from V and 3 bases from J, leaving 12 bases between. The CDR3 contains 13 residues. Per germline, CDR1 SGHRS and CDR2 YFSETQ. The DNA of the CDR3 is TGCGCCAGCAGGGAACTAACTCTCTACGAGCAGTACTTC. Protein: CASRELTLYEQYF.